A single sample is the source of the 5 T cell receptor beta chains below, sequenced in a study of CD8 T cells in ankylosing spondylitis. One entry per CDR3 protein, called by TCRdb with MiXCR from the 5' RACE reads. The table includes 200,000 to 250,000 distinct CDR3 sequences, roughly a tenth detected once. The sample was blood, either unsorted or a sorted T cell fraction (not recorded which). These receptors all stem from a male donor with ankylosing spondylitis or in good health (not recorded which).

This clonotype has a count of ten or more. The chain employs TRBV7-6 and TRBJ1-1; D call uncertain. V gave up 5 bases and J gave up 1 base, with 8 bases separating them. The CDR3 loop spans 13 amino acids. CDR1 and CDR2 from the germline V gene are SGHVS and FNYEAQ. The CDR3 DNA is TGTGCCAGCAGCCCGTCAGGGAACACTGAAGCTTTCTTT. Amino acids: CASSPSGNTEAFF.

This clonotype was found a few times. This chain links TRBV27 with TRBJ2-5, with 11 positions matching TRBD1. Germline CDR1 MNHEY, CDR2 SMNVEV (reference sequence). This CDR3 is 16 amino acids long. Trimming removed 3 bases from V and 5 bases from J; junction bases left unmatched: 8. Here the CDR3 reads CASSFAPDRGRETQYF. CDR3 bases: TGTGCCAGCAGTTTCGCCCCGGACAGGGGGCGGGAGACCCAGTACTTC.

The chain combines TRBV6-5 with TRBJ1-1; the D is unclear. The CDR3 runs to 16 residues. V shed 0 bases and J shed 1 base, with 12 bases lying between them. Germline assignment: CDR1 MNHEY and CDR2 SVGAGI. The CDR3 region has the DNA TGTGCCAGCAGTTACTCATCGGTAGGCCAGAACACTGAAGCTTTCTTT. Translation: CASSYSSVGQNTEAFF.

The CDR3 loop is CSARGFESMNTEAFF. DNA for the CDR3: TGCAGTGCTAGGGGTTTCGAGTCAATGAACACTGAAGCTTTCTTT. V gene TRBV20-1 combines with J gene TRBJ1-1, with D unresolved. The germline gives CDR1 DFQATT, CDR2 SNEGSKA (reference sequence). The CDR3 loop spans 15 amino acids. Deletions cut 3 bases from V and 0 bases from J, with 14 bases between.

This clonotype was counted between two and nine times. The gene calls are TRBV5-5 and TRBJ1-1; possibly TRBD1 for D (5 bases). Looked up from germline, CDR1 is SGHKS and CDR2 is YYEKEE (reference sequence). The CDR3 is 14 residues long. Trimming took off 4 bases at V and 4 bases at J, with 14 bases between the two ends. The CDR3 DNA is TGTGCCAGCAGCCTTATTTATGGGGGCACTGAAGCTTTCTTT. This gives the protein CASSLIYGGTEAFF.